Described below is a single T cell receptor (beta chain) sequence and its context. Its antigen is currently unknown. These data originate in a study of cytomegalovirus exposure and HLA in healthy donors. Germline V gene sequence: CDR1 LNHDA, CDR2 SQIVND (reference sequence). V lost 0 bases to trimming and J lost 0 bases, with 12 bases between them. The CDR3 runs to 17 residues. Use of 60 Vbeta and 13 Jbeta primers characterized the PCR. Sequencing used immunoSEQ multiplex PCR; TCRdb keeps in-frame clones, though not all of them. This sample yields 130,000 to 150,000 clones, of which around 83% are seen a single time; roughly 1.2% belongs to the top ten. General study results and limits: The authors enumerated 150 to 200 TCR beta chains as linked to cytomegalovirus. Cytomegalovirus status was reportedly diagnosed by the classifier with high sensitivity and specificity.

The sample was PBMCs. This TCR came from a male donor in good health and CMV-seropositive. The V call is TRBV19, the J call TRBJ2-1; perhaps TRBD1 as D (5 bases). The chain's CDR3 is CASSIEGEFSSYNEQFF. CDR3 nucleotide sequence: TGTGCCAGTAGTATAGAAGGGGAATTTAGCTCCTACAATGAGCAGTTCTTC.